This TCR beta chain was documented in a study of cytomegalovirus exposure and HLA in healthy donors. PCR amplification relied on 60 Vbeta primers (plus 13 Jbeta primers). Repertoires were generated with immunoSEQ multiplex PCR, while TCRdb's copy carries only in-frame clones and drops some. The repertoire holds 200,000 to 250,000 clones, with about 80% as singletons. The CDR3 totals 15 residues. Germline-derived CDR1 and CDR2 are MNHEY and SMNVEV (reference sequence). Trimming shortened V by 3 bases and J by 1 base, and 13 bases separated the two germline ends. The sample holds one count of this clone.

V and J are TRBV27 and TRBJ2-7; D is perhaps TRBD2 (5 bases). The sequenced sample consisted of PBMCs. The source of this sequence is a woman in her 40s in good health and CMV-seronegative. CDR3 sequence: CASSLRLGESYEQYF. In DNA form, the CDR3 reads TGTGCCAGCAGTTTGCGACTGGGAGAATCCTACGAGCAGTACTTC.